This T cell receptor beta chain was identified in a study of blood T cell repertoires in COVID-19. As for the study in general: Samples came from the United States, Italy and Spain, spanning acute and convalescent COVID-19. PBMCs, B-cell-depleted T cells, or T cells were the source of the cDNA or gDNA that made up the material.

Per the authors' pipeline: Estimated nucleated cell counts came from reference gene primer amplification. Assay: immunoSEQ multiplex PCR; the TCRdb copy retains only in-frame clones and omits some. D and trimming come from the DNA, and the V and J calls and clone size come from that table. The table records roughly 330,000 clones, more than 70% of them present only once. Points on this clone: At one boundary the junction diverges from the germline segment, which might be a read error.

The CDR3 is 15 amino acids. Looked up from germline, CDR1 is MGHRA and CDR2 is YSYEKL. This clonotype was obtained from a man in his late teens or twenties who had recovered from COVID-19. The sequenced sample was peripheral blood. V is TRBV4-1 and J is TRBJ1-2; D perhaps matches TRBD1 (5 bases). The DNA of the CDR3 is TGCGCCAGCAGCCAATGGGGCGATCGTCTGGGAGGCTACACTTTC. As protein: CASSQWGDRLGGYTF.